This T cell receptor beta chain came from a study of blood T cell repertoires in COVID-19 (TCRdb year 2020). Background for the entire study: Samples from collaborators originated in the United States, Italy and Spain and spanned both the acute and convalescent phases of COVID-19. The prospective study material was composed of cDNA or gDNA derived from T cells, B-cell-depleted T cells, or PBMCs. The dataset comprised deeply sampled blood TCRbeta repertoires from subjects exposed to, actively infected with, or recovered from COVID-19. A freely available public database, intended as a resource for researchers studying the immune response to SARS-CoV-2, is where the repertoires were released. Samples were obtained from the ongoing ImmuneRACE study (first 160 participants) and from roughly 1,300 subjects provided by 6 global collaborators. The sample metadata nearly always contained a de-identified subject ID, COVID-19 status, age in years and sex. HLA class I and class II types, where available, came from metadata supplied by the sample provider rather than from assay-based typing.

Comment on this clone: This receptor's antigen is unknown. No much larger clone is present one base from it, and per-base qualities are unavailable.

According to the germline V gene, CDR1 reads SQVTM and CDR2 reads ANQGSEA. The CDR3 contains 16 residues, cysteine and phenylalanine counted. Of all the DNA, just the CDR3 is kept, 48 bases in frame from base 1. The V end gives up 4 bases and the J end 4 bases, leaving 10 bases in the junction not matched to a gene. TCRbeta CDR3 regions were amplified from genomic DNA using the immunoSEQ Assay, a bias-controlled multiplex PCR. For the original study's pipeline: The number of nucleated cells in each sample was estimated from the amplification of reference gene primers within the assay. To quantify the absolute abundance of each unique TCRbeta CDR3 rearrangement, sequence reads were collapsed and filtered. Productive Simpson clonality was computed per sample as the square root of Simpson's diversity index over productive rearrangements. As stored in TCRdb, this immuneACCESS dataset retains in-frame rearrangements with V and J assigned. A fraction of the clones does not appear; measured against another copy, unresolved V genes explain less than half of the discrepancy, and the remainder lacks a known reason. V, J and clone size were drawn from that table, and D and trimming were deduced from the DNA. For this sample the table gives hundreds of thousands of clones, of which roughly four fifths were detected only once. Jointly, the top ten make up about 8% of the sample.

Each collaborating institution followed its own protocols to collect whole blood in K2EDTA tubes. For TCRbeta analysis, collaborators shipped samples as frozen whole blood, isolated PBMCs, or DNA extracted from either of those sample types. Study-level results and caveats: How much clinical and demographic metadata was included differed by source and by participant, and the metadata was provided uncurated.

This clonotype originated in a woman in her 50s with acute or convalescent COVID-19. The sequenced material came from peripheral blood. The receptor chain draws on TRBV29-1 and TRBJ2-2; 9 central nucleotides agree with TRBD2. The CDR3 corresponds to CSVGDFRGGATGELFF. The DNA is TGCAGCGTTGGGGATTTTCGCGGGGGGGCCACCGGGGAGCTGTTTTTT.